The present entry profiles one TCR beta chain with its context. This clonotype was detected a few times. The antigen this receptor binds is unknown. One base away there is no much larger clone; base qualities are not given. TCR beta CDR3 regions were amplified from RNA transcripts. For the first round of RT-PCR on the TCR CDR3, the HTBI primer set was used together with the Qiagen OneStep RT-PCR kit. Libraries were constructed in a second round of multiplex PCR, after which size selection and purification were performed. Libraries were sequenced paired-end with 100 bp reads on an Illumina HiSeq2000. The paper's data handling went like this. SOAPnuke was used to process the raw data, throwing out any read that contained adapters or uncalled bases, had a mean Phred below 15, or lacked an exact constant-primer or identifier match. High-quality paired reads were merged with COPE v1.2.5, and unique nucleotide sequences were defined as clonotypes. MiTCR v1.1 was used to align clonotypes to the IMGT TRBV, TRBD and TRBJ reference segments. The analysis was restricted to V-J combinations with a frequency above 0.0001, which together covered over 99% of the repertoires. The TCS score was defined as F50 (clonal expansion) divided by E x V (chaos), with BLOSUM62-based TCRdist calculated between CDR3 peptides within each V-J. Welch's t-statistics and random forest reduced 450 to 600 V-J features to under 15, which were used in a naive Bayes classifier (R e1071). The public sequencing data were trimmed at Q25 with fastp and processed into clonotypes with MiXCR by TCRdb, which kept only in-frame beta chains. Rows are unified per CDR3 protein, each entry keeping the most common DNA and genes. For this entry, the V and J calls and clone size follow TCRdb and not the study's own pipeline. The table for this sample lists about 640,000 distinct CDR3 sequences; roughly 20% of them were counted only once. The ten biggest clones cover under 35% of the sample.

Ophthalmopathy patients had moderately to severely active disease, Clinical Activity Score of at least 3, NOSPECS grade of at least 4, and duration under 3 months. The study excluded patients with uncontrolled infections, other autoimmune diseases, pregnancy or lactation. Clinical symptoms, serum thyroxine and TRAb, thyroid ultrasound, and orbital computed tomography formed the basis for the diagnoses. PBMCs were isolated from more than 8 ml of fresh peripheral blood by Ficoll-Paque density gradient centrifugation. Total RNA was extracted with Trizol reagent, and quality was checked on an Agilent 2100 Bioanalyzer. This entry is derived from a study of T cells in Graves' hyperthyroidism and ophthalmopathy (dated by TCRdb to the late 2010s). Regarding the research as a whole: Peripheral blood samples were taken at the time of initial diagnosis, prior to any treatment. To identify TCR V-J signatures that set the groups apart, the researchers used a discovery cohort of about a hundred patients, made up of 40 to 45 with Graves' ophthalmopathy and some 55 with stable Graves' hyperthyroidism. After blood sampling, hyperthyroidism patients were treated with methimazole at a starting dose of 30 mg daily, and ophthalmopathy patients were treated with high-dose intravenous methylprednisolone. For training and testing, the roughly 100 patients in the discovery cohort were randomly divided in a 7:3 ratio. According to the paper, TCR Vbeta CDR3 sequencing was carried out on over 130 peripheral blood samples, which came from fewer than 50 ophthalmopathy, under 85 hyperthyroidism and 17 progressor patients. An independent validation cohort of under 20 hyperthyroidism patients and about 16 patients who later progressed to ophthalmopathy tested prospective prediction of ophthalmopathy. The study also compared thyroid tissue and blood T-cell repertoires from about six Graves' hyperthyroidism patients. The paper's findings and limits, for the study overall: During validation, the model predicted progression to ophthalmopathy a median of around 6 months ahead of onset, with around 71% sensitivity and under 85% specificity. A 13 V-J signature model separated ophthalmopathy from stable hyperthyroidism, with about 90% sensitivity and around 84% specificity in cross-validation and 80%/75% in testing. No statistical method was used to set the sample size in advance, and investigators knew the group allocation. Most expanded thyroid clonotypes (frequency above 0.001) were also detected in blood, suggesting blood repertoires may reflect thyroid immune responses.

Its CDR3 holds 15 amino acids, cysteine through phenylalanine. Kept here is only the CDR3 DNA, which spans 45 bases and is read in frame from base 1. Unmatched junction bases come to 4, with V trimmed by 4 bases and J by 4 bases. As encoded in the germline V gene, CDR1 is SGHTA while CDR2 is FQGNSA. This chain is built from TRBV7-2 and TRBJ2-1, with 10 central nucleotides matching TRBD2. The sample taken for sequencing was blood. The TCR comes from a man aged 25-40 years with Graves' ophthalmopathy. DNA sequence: TGTGCCAGCAGCTCGGAGCGGGGGGGGTACAATGAGCAGTTCTTC. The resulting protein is CASSSERGGYNEQFF.